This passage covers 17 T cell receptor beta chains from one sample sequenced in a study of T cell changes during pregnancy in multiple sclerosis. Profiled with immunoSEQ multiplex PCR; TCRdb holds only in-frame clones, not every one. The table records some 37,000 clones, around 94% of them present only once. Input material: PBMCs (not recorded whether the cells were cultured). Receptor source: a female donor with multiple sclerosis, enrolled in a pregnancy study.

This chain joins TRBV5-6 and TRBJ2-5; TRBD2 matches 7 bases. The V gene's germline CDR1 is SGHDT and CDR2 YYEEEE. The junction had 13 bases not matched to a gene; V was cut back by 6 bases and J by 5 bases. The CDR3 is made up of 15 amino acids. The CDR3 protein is CASTVGGREEETQYF. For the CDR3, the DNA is TGTGCCAGCACCGTGGGGGGGAGAGAGGAGGAGACCCAGTACTTC.

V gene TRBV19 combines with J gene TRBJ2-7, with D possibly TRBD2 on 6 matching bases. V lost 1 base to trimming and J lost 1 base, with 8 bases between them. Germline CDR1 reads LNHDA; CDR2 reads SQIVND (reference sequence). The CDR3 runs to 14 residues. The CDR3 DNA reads TGTGCCAGTAGTATAGTGGAGGGGTCCTACGAGCAGTACTTC. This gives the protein CASSIVEGSYEQYF.

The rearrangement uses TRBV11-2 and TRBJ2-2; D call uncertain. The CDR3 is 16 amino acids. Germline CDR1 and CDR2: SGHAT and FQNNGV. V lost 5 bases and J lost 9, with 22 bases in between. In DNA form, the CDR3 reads TGTGCCAGCAGCCTCATGGGTCCTCCTGGCAGGAGGGAGCTGTTTTTT. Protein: CASSLMGPPGRRELFF.

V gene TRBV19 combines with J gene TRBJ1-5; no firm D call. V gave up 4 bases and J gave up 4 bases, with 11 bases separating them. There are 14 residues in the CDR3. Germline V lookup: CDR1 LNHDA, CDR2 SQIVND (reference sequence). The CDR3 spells CASSNPFRNQPQHF. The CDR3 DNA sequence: TGTGCCAGTAGTAATCCGTTCCGGAATCAGCCCCAGCATTTT.

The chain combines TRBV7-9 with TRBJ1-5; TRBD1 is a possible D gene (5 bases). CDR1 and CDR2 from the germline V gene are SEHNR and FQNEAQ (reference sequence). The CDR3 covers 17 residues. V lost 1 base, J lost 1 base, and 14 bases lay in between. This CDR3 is CASSLDAGRESNQPQHF. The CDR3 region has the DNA TGTGCCAGCAGCTTAGATGCCGGCAGGGAGAGCAATCAGCCCCAGCATTTT.

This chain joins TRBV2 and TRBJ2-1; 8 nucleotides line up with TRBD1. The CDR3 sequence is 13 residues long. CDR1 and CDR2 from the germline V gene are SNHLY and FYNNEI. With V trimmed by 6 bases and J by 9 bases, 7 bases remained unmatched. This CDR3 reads CASSLQGEGEQFF. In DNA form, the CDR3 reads TGTGCCAGCAGCTTACAGGGGGAAGGTGAGCAGTTCTTC.

The CDR3 sequence is CASSSGRGAYEQYF. The CDR3 nucleotides read TGCGCCAGCAGCAGCGGCAGGGGGGCCTACGAGCAGTACTTC. The chain joins TRBV5-1 to TRBJ2-7; D perhaps matches TRBD1 (7 bases). Germline loops: CDR1 SGHRS, CDR2 YFSETQ. The V and J ends lost 4 bases and 2 bases respectively, with 13 bases between them. The CDR3 is made up of 14 amino acids.

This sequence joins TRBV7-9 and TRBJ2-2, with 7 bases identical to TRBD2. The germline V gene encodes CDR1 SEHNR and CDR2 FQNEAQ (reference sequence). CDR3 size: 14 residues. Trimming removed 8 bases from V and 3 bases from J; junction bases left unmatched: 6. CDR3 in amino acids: CASDLGRDTGELFF. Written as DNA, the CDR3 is TGTGCCAGCGATCTGGGGAGGGACACCGGGGAGCTGTTTTTT.

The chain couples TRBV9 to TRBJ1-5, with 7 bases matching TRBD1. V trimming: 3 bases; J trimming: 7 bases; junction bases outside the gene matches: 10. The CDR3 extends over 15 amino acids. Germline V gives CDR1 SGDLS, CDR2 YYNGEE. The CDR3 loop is CASSAEQGPNQPQHF. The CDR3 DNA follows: TGTGCCAGCAGCGCCGAACAGGGGCCAAACCAGCCCCAGCATTTT.

This CDR3 is CASSSGADEQFF. As DNA, the CDR3 is TGTGCCAGCTCCTCAGGGGCGGATGAGCAGTTCTTC. The chain uses TRBV2 and TRBJ2-1; D perhaps matches TRBD1 (6 bases). Trimming pared 8 bases from V and 8 bases from J, leaving 13 bases between. The germline V gene has CDR1 SNHLY and CDR2 FYNNEI. The CDR3 is 12 residues long. Filled out from reference TRBV2 and TRBJ2-1, the complete variable domain reads EPEVTQTPSHQVTQMGQEVILRCVPISNHLYFYWYRQILGQKVEFLVSFYNNEISEKSEIFDDQFSVERPDGSNFTLKIRSTKLEDSAMYFCASSSGADEQFFGPGTRLTVL.

The CDR3 nucleotides are TGTGCCAGCAGGCCGGACAGGGGGCTGGAAAAACTGTTTTTT. This translates into CASRPDRGLEKLFF. The rearrangement joins TRBV28 to TRBJ1-4; 11 nucleotides match TRBD1. The CDR3 runs to 14 residues. V lost 6 bases and J lost 8; bases outside the gene matches: 5. Germline values: CDR1 MDHEN, CDR2 SYDVKM.

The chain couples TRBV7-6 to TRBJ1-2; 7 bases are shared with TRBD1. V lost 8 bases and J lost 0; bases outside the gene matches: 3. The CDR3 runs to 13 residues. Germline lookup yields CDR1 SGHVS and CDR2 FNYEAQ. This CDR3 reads CASSGTANYGYTF. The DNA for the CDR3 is TGTGCCAGCTCCGGGACAGCTAACTATGGCTACACCTTC.

The CDR3: CASSPPTDSYNEQFF. The CDR3 region has the DNA TGTGCCAGCAGTCCCCCAACGGACTCCTACAATGAGCAGTTCTTC. The chain carries TRBV6-5 and TRBJ2-1; D unclear. Trimming took 5 bases from V and 0 from J, leaving 11 bases between them. The CDR3 covers 15 residues. Germline lookup yields CDR1 MNHEY and CDR2 SVGAGI.

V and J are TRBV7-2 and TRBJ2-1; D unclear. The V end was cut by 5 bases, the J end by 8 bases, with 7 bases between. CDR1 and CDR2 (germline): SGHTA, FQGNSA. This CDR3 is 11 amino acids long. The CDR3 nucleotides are TGTGCCAGCAGCGGATTCTATGAGCAGTTCTTC. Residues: CASSGFYEQFF.

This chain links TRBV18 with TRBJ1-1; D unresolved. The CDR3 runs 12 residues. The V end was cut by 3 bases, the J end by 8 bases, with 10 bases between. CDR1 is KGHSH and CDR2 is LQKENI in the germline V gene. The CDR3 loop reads CASSPSQNEAFF. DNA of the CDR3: TGTGCCAGCTCACCGTCCCAAAACGAAGCTTTCTTT.

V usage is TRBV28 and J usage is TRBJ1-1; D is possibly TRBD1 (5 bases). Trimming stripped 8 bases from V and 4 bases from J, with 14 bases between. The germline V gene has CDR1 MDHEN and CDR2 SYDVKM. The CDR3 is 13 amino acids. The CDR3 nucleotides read TGTGCCAGCGTCAAGGGGTGGCCCACTGAAGCTTTCTTT. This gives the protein CASVKGWPTEAFF. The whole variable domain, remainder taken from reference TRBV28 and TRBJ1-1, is DVKVTQSSRYLVKRTGEKVFLECVQDMDHENMFWYRQDPGLGLRLIYFSYDVKMKEKGDIPEGYSVSREKKERFSLILESASTNQTSMYLCASVKGWPTEAFFGQGTRLTVV.

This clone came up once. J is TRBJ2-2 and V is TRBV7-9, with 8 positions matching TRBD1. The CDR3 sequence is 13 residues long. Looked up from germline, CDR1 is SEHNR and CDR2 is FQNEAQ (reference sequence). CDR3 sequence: CAFDRGNTGELFF. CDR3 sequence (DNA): TGTGCTTTTGACAGGGGGAACACCGGGGAGCTGTTTTTT.